These T cell receptor beta chains were read from a single sample in a study of blood T cell repertoires in COVID-19. Using immunoSEQ multiplex PCR, the repertoire was profiled, and TCRdb retains in-frame clones only, with some absent. The data hold about 320,000 clones, with around 85% observed a single time. Sequenced material: PBMCs or T cells enriched from blood (not recorded which). These receptors all stem from a woman aged 25 to 39 who had been exposed to COVID-19. Each CDR3 is given with its conserved first and last residue. A D gene is named only where the DNA matches it firmly. Rows give clone size only sometimes, using once, few, many, or a class for an expanded clone.

-,-,TRBJ2-7,TRBV9,CASSSGSDYEQYF,TGTGCCAGCAGCTCCGGGTCTGATTACGAGCAGTACTTC
-,-,TRBJ2-7,TRBV28,CASRPGQSYEQYF,TGTGCCAGCAGACCGGGACAATCCTACGAGCAGTACTTC
-,-,TRBJ2-3,TRBV27,CASSYSLYTDTQYF,TGTGCCAGCAGTTACTCACTGTACACAGATACGCAGTATTTT
-,-,TRBJ1-5,TRBV7-9,CASSFHGDAYSNQPQHF,TGTGCCAGCAGCTTCCACGGGGATGCGTATAGCAATCAGCCCCAGCATTTT
TRBD1,-,TRBJ1-3,TRBV7-3,CASSQGVGDTIYF,TGTGCCAGCAGCCAGGGGGTCGGGGACACCATATATTTT
-,-,TRBJ2-1,TRBV5-6,CASSLVGEQFF,TGTGCCAGCAGCTTGGTCGGTGAGCAGTTCTTC
-,once,TRBJ2-7,TRBV14,CASSGVLAEGYEQYF,TGTGCCAGCAGCGGAGTTTTGGCGGAGGGCTACGAGCAGTACTTC
TRBD1,-,TRBJ1-3,TRBV5-4,CASSFGRPGGGNTIYF,TGTGCCAGCAGCTTTGGGAGGCCAGGGGGTGGAAACACCATATATTTT
TRBD2,-,TRBJ2-7,TRBV11-2,CASSSSGRPPYEQYF,TGTGCCAGCAGCTCTAGCGGACGACCGCCCTACGAGCAGTACTTC
TRBD1,-,TRBJ1-2,TRBV19,CASSITTTGIRVDYGYTF,TGTGCCAGTAGTATAACCACGACAGGGATTAGGGTGGACTATGGCTACACCTTC
-,-,TRBJ1-5,TRBV2,CASSEPGAGQPQHF,TGTGCCAGCAGTGAACCAGGGGCAGGTCAGCCCCAGCATTTT
-,few,TRBJ2-2,TRBV6-4,CASSVDSTRELFF,TGTGCCAGCAGTGTCGATAGCACCCGGGAGCTGTTTTTT
-,-,TRBJ2-1,TRBV2,CASKNVAEQFF,TGTGCCAGCAAAAATGTGGCTGAGCAGTTCTTC
-,-,TRBJ2-7,TRBV9,CASSVDLGPYEQYF,TGTGCCAGCAGCGTAGATCTAGGCCCCTACGAGCAGTACTTC
TRBD2,-,TRBJ2-1,TRBV30,CAWSVLASGGIGPYNEQFF,TGTGCCTGGAGTGTACTGGCTAGCGGGGGGATTGGCCCCTACAATGAGCAGTTCTTC
-,-,TRBJ2-7,TRBV12-3/TRBV12-4,CASSPSSYEQYF,TGTGCCAGCAGTCCTAGCTCCTACGAGCAGTACTTC
TRBD1,-,TRBJ1-2,TRBV28,CASRAGQAYGYTF,TGTGCCAGCAGGGCGGGACAGGCCTATGGCTACACCTTC
-,-,TRBJ2-1,TRBV7-2,CASSLMSSYNEQFF,TGTGCCAGCAGCCTAATGAGCTCCTACAATGAGCAGTTCTTC
TRBD1,-,TRBJ2-3,TRBV15,CATSRRQGASTDTQYF,TGTGCCACCAGCAGACGCCAGGGGGCTAGCACAGATACGCAGTATTTT
TRBD2,-,TRBJ2-3,TRBV2,CASKGTSGTHTDTQYF,TGTGCCAGCAAAGGGACTAGCGGAACGCACACAGATACGCAGTATTTT
-,-,TRBJ2-2,TRBV10-2,CASLMGGGNPNTGELFF,TGCGCCAGCCTTATGGGAGGGGGTAACCCGAACACCGGGGAGCTGTTTTTT
-,-,TRBJ1-1,TRBV4-1,CASSQPPGGTEAFF,TGCGCCAGCAGCCAACCCCCTGGGGGGACTGAAGCTTTCTTT
-,-,TRBJ2-7,TRBV7-9,CASSPGGSREQYF,TGTGCCAGCAGCCCCGGCGGGTCTCGGGAGCAGTACTTC
TRBD1,-,TRBJ2-5,TRBV19,CASSLFEGAGETQYF,TGTGCCAGTAGCCTATTCGAGGGGGCAGGGGAGACCCAGTACTTC
TRBD1,-,TRBJ1-1,TRBV4-3,CASSQTGTGPYTEAFF,TGCGCCAGCAGCCAAACCGGGACAGGGCCGTACACTGAAGCTTTCTTT
-,-,TRBJ1-2,TRBV24-1,CATATVLGYGYTF,TGTGCCACTGCGACAGTGCTGGGCTATGGCTACACCTTC
-,-,TRBJ2-1,TRBV6-5,CASTNPGTNEQFF,TGTGCCAGCACCAACCCGGGTACCAATGAGCAGTTCTTC
TRBD1,few,TRBJ2-1,TRBV6-4,CASSRDRGDEQFF,TGTGCCAGCAGCCGGGACAGAGGTGATGAGCAGTTCTTC
-,-,TRBJ2-7,TRBV12-3/TRBV12-4,CASSLTVWNEQYF,TGTGCCAGCAGTCTGACAGTATGGAACGAGCAGTACTTC
-,-,TRBJ1-1,TRBV27,CASSPGTLNTEAFF,TGTGCCAGCAGTCCCGGGACTTTGAACACTGAAGCTTTCTTT
TRBD1,-,TRBJ1-1,TRBV30,CAWSREGAMNTEAFF,TGTGCCTGGAGCCGGGAGGGGGCAATGAACACTGAAGCTTTCTTT
-,-,TRBJ2-7,TRBV29-1,CSVEPMDRAYEQYF,TGCAGCGTCGAACCTATGGACAGAGCCTACGAGCAGTACTTC
-,-,TRBJ2-3,TRBV7-3,CASSWGVGTDTQYF,TGTGCCAGCAGCTGGGGCGTAGGCACAGATACGCAGTATTTT
TRBD1,few,TRBJ1-4,TRBV4-2,CASSQDRGTGNEKLFF,TGTGCCAGCAGCCAAGATCGCGGGACAGGGAATGAAAAACTGTTTTTT
TRBD1,-,TRBJ2-5,TRBV3-1/TRBV3-2,CASSQGDRDRGTQYF,TGTGCCAGCAGCCAAGGGGACCGGGACAGGGGGACCCAGTACTTC